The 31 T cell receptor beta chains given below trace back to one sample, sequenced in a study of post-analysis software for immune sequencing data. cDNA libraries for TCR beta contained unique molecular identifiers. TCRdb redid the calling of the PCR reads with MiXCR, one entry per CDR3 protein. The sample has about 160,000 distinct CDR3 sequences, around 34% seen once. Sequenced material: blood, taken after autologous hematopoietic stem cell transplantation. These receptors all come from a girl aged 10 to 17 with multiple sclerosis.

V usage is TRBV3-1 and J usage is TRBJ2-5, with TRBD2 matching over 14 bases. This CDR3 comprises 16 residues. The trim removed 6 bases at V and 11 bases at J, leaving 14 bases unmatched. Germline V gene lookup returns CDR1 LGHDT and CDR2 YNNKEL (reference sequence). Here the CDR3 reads CASSPSGTSGRGGQYF. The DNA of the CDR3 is TGTGCCAGCAGTCCGTCCGGGACTAGCGGGAGAGGCGGGCAGTACTTC.

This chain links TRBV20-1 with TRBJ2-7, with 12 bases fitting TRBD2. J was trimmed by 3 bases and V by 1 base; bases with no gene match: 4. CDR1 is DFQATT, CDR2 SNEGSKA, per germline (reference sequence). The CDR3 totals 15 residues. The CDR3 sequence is CSARVPTSGSYEQYF. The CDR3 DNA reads TGCAGTGCTAGAGTCCCGACTAGCGGGAGCTACGAGCAGTACTTC.

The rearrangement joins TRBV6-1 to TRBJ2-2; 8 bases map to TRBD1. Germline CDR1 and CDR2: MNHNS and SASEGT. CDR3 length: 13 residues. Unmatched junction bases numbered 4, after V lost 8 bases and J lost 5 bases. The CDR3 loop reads CASLRGRTGELFF. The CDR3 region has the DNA TGTGCCAGCCTCAGGGGGCGGACCGGGGAGCTGTTTTTT.

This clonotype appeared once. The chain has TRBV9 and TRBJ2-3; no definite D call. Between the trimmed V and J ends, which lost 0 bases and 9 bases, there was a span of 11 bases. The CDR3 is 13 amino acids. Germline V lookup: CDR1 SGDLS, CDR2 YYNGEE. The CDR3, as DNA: TGTGCCAGCAGCGTAGGGCGCCGTGGGACGCAGTATTTT. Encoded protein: CASSVGRRGTQYF.

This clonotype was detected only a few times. Here the CDR3 reads CASSLYGGAYEQYF. In DNA, the CDR3 is TGTGCCAGCAGCTTATATGGCGGAGCCTACGAGCAGTACTTC. The chain combines TRBV7-3 with TRBJ2-7; D is unresolved. Germline CDR1 and CDR2: SGHTA and FQGTGA. The CDR3 length is 14 residues. Trimming cost V 2 bases and J 2 bases, with 10 bases left between them. Full variable domain (remainder filled in from reference TRBV7-3 and TRBJ2-7): GAGVSQTPSNKVTEKGKYVELRCDPISGHTALYWYRQSLGQGPEFLIYFQGTGAADDSGLPNDRFFAVRPEGSVSTLKIQRTERGDSAVYLCASSLYGGAYEQYFGPGTRLTVT.

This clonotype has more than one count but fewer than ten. The CDR3 sequence: CASSLRGLDTQYF. Written as DNA, the CDR3 is TGTGCCAGCAGCCTGAGGGGTTTAGATACGCAGTATTTT. V gene TRBV14 combines with J gene TRBJ2-3; D possibly matches TRBD1 or TRBD2 (5 bases each). V was pared by 4 bases and J by 5 bases, with 10 bases between. Germline V lookup: CDR1 SGHDN, CDR2 FVKESK. CDR3 length: 13 residues.

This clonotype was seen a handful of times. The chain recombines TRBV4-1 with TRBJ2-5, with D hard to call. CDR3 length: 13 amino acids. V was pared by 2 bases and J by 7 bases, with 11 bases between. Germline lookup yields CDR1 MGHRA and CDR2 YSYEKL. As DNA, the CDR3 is TGCGCCAGCAGCCAAAACAGTGGAGTGACCCAGTACTTC. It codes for CASSQNSGVTQYF.

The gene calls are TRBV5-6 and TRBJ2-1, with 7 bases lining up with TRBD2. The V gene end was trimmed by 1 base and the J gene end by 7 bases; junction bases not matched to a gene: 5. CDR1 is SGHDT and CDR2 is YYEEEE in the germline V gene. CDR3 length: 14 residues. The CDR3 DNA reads TGTGCCAGCAGCTTGTTGCGGGAGAGGAATGAGCAGTTCTTC. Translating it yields CASSLLRERNEQFF.

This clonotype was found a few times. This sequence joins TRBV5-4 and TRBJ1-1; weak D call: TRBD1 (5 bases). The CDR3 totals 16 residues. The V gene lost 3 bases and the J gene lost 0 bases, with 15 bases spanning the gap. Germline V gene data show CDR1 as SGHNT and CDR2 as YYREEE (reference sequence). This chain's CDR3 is CASSWQGLNMNTEAFF. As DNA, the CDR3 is TGTGCCAGCAGCTGGCAGGGACTGAACATGAACACTGAAGCTTTCTTT. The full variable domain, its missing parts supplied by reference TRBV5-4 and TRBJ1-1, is ETGVTQSPTHLIKTRGQQVTLRCSSQSGHNTVSWYQQALGQGPQFIFQYYREEENGRGNFPPRFSGLQFPNYSSELNVNALELDDSALYLCASSWQGLNMNTEAFFGQGTRLTVV.

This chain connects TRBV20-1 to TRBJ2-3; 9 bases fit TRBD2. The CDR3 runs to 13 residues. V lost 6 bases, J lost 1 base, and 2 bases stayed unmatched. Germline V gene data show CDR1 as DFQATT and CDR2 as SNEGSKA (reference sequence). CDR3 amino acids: CSAASGGTDTQYF. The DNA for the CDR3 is TGCAGTGCCGCTAGCGGGGGCACAGATACGCAGTATTTT.

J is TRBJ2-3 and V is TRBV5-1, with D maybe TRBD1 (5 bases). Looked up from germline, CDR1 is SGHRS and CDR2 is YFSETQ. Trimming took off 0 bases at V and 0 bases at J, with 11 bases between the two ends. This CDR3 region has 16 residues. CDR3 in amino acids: CASSLEGVGSTDTQYF. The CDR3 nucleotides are TGCGCCAGCAGCTTGGAAGGGGTCGGGAGCACAGATACGCAGTATTTT.

The CDR3 coding sequence is TGTGCCAGCAGCTTAGGGACTAGCGGGCCCACCACTTTCTACGAGCAGTACTTC. Encoded protein: CASSLGTSGPTTFYEQYF. The chain employs TRBV7-2 and TRBJ2-7; TRBD2 matches 11 bases. The germline gives CDR1 SGHTA, CDR2 FQGNSA. The CDR3 is made up of 18 amino acids. V gave up 1 base and J gave up 3 bases; unmatched junction bases: 11.

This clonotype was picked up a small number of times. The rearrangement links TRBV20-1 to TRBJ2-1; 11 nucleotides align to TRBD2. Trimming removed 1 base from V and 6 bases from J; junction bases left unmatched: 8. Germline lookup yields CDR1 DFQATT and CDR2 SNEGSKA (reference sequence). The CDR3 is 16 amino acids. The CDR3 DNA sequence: TGCAGTGCTAGAGTACTCTCTAGCGGGAGGTCCAATGAGCAGTTCTTC. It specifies CSARVLSSGRSNEQFF.

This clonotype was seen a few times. CDR3 DNA: TGTGCCAGCAGTGCGTGGGGGGCAGGGGAGCAGTTCTTC. It encodes CASSAWGAGEQFF. The chain uses TRBV28 and TRBJ2-1; the D call may be TRBD1 or TRBD2 (6 bases each). V shed 5 bases and J shed 10 bases, with 15 bases lying between them. Per the germline V gene, CDR1 is MDHEN and CDR2 is SYDVKM. The CDR3 has 13 residues. Together with reference TRBV28 and TRBJ2-1, the CDR3 gives the full variable domain: DVKVTQSSRYLVKRTGEKVFLECVQDMDHENMFWYRQDPGLGLRLIYFSYDVKMKEKGDIPEGYSVSREKKERFSLILESASTNQTSMYLCASSAWGAGEQFFGPGTRLTVL.

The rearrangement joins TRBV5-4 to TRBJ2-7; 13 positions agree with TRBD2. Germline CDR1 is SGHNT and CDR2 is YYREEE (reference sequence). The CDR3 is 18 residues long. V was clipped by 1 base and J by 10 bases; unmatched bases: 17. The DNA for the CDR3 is TGTGCCAGCAGCTTGTCCGGACTAGCGGGAGATCGGTGGCGAGGACAGTACTTC. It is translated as CASSLSGLAGDRWRGQYF.

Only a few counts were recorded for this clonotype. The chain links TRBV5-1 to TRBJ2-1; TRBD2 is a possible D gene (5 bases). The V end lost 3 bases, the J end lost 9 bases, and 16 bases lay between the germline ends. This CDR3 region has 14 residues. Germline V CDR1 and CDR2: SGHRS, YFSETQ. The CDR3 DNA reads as TGCGCCAGCAGCTGGACTGGTTCCCTGGGTGAGCAGTTCTTC. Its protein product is CASSWTGSLGEQFF.

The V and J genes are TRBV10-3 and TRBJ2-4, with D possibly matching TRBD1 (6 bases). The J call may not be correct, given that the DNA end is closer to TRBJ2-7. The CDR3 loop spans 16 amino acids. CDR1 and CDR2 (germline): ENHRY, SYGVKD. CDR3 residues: CAISDWGLAGSGEQYF. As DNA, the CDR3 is TGTGCCATCAGTGATTGGGGGCTAGCAGGATCAGGCGAGCAGTACTTC.

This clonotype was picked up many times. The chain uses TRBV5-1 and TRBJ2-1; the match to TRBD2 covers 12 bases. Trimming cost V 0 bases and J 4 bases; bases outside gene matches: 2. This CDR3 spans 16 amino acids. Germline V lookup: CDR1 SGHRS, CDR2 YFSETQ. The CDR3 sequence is CASSLGTSGIYNEQFF. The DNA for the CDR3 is TGCGCCAGCAGCTTGGGGACTAGCGGGATTTACAATGAGCAGTTCTTC.

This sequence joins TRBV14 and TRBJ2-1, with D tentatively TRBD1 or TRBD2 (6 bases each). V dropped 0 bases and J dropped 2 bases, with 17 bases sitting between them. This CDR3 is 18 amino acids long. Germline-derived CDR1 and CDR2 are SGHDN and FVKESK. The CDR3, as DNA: TGTGCCAGCAGCCAAGATTGGGGGGCTAGCGATACCTACAATGAGCAGTTCTTC. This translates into CASSQDWGASDTYNEQFF.

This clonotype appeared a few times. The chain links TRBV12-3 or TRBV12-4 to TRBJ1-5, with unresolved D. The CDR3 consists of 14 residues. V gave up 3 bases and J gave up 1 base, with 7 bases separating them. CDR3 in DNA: TGTGCCAGCAGTTTCTCGGGCAGCAATCAGCCCCAGCATTTT. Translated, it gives CASSFSGSNQPQHF.

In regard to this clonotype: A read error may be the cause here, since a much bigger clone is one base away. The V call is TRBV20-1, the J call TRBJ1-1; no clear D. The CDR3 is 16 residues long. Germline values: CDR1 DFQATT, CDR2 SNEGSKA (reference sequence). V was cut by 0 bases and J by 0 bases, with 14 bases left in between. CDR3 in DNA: TGCAGTGCTAGAGAACAGATGTTGTGGATGAACACTGAAGCTTTCTTT. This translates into CSAREQMLWMNTEAFF.

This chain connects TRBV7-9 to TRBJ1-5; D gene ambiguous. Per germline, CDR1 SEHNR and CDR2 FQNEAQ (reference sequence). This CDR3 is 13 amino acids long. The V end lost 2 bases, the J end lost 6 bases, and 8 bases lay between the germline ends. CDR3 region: CASSLRVGQPQHF. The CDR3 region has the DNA TGTGCCAGCAGCTTAAGGGTTGGTCAGCCCCAGCATTTT.

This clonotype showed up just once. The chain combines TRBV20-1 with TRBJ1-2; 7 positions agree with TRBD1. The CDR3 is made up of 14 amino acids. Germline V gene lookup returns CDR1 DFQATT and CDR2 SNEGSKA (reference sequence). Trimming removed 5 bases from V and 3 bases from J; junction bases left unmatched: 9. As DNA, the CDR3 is TGCAGTGCTGAGGGGGACAGCCATTACTATGGCTACACCTTC. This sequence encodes CSAEGDSHYYGYTF.

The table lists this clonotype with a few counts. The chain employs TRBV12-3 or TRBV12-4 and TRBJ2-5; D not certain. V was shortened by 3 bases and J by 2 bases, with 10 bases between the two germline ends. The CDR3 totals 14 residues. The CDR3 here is CASSFAVSQETQYF. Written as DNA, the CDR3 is TGTGCCAGCAGTTTTGCAGTCAGTCAAGAGACCCAGTACTTC.

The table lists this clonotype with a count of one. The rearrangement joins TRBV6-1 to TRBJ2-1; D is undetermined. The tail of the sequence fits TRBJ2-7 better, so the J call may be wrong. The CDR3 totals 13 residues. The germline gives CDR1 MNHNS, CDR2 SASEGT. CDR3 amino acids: CASSGEDYNEQYF. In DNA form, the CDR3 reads TGTGCCAGCAGTGGAGAGGATTACAATGAGCAGTACTTC.

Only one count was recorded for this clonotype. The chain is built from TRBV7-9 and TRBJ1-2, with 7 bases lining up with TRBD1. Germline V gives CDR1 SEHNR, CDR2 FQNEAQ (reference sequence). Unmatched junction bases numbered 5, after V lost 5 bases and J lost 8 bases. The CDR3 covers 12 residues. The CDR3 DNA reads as TGTGCCAGCAGCCCGAGACAGGGAGGCTACACCTTC. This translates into CASSPRQGGYTF.

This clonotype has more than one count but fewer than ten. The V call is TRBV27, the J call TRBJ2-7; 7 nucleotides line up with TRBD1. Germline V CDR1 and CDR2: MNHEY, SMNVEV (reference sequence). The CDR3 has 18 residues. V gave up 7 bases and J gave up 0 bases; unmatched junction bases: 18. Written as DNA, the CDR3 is TGTGCCAGCACCGACCCACCTCACAGGGGTCCCCTCTCCTACGAGCAGTACTTC. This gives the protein CASTDPPHRGPLSYEQYF.

CDR3 DNA: TGTGCCAGCAGTTACTCGCGGGAGGGAGGTGGCGAGCAGTACTTC. Its protein is CASSYSREGGGEQYF. The rearrangement links TRBV6-6 to TRBJ2-5; 9 bases are shared with TRBD2. The DNA end is a closer match to TRBJ2-7, so the J assignment may be wrong. The V gene's germline CDR1 is MNHNY and CDR2 SVGAGI (reference sequence). CDR3 length: 15 residues.

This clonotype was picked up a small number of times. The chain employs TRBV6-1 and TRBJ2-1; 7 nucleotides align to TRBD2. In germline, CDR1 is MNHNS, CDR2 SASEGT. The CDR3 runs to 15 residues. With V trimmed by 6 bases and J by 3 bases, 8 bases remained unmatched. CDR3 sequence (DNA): TGTGCCAGCAGGGCTGGGGCGGGAGTCTACAATGAGCAGTTCTTC. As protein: CASRAGAGVYNEQFF.

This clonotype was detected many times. CDR3 sequence: CASSAASSSYEQYF. The DNA for the CDR3 is TGTGCCAGCAGCGCCGCTAGTAGCTCCTACGAGCAGTACTTC. The chain uses TRBV9 and TRBJ2-7; D is undetermined. This CDR3 has 14 amino acids. Germline CDR1 and CDR2: SGDLS and YYNGEE. Deletions cut 3 bases from V and 0 bases from J, with 10 bases between. The full variable domain, rest sourced from reference TRBV9 and TRBJ2-7, is DSGVTQTPKHLITATGQRVTLRCSPRSGDLSVYWYQQSLDQGLQFLIQYYNGEERAKGNILERFSAQQFPDLHSELNLSSLELGDSALYFCASSAASSSYEQYFGPGTRLTVT.

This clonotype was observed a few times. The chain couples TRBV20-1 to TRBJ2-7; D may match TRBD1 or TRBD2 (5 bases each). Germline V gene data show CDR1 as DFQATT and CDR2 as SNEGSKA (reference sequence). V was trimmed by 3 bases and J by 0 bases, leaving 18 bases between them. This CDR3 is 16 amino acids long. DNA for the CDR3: TGCAGTGCTAGGGGCCTTCTGGGGACCGGCTCCTACGAGCAGTACTTC. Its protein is CSARGLLGTGSYEQYF.